Shown below are 30 T cell receptor beta chains from a single sample sequenced in a study of T cell repertoires in ileal Crohn's disease. TCRdb's copy holds only in-frame clones and misses some; the assay was immunoSEQ multiplex PCR. The data contain under 8,500 clones, around 74% of them seen just once; the ten biggest clones take up under 9%. The specimen was ileal tissue. All receptors derive from an adult with Crohn's disease.

The chain is built from TRBV5-1 and TRBJ2-5; TRBD2 matches at 12 bases. V lost 0 bases to trimming and J lost 2 bases; unmatched junction nucleotides: 8. Germline CDR1 SGHRS, CDR2 YFSETQ. The CDR3 is made up of 18 amino acids. CDR3: CASSLAPSGGALQETQYF. CDR3 DNA sequence: TGCGCCAGCAGCTTGGCCCCTAGCGGGGGGGCACTACAAGAGACCCAGTACTTC.

The chain is built from TRBV11-2 and TRBJ1-1, with D perhaps TRBD1 (5 bases). V was cut by 1 base and J by 0 bases, with 9 bases left in between. CDR1 SGHAT and CDR2 FQNNGV come from the germline V gene. CDR3 length: 15 residues. The CDR3 spells CASSLVGGMNTEAFF. The DNA for the CDR3 is TGTGCCAGCAGCTTAGTTGGGGGGATGAACACTGAAGCTTTCTTT.

V is TRBV5-1 and J is TRBJ2-5, with 13 bases that match TRBD2. V dropped 4 bases and J dropped 5; count of bases not matched to a gene: 8. There are 16 residues in the CDR3. Germline lookup yields CDR1 SGHRS and CDR2 YFSETQ. This chain's CDR3 is CASSPGLAGPGETQYF. The CDR3 nucleotides are TGCGCCAGCAGCCCGGGACTAGCGGGGCCAGGGGAGACCCAGTACTTC.

The chain is built from TRBV5-1 and TRBJ1-1, with D possibly matching TRBD1 (6 bases). This CDR3 spans 15 amino acids. V was clipped by 4 bases and J by 2 bases, with 15 bases between them. The germline V gene encodes CDR1 SGHRS and CDR2 YFSETQ. The CDR3 nucleotides are TGCGCCAGCAGCCCTGTGGGGGCGTTTAACACTGAAGCTTTCTTT. Residues: CASSPVGAFNTEAFF.

CDR3 loop: CASATQENNSPLHF. The CDR3, as DNA: TGTGCCTCCGCGACCCAGGAAAATAATTCACCCCTCCACTTT. The chain employs TRBV10-3 and TRBJ1-6, with D hard to call. Trimming stripped 11 bases from V and 5 bases from J, with 16 bases between. This CDR3 comprises 14 residues. Germline V gene sequence: CDR1 ENHRY, CDR2 SYGVKD.

The CDR3 coding sequence is TGTGCCAGCAGCTTCTCTAGCACAGATACGCAGTATTTT. Translated: CASSFSSTDTQYF. This chain uses TRBV9 with TRBJ2-3; D remains ambiguous. CDR1 is SGDLS, CDR2 YYNGEE, per germline. The V end was cut by 4 bases, the J end by 0 bases, with 6 bases between. The CDR3 consists of 13 residues.

This clone was detected a few times. The gene calls are TRBV9 and TRBJ2-1; D might be TRBD2 (5 bases). V lost 4 bases and J lost 0, with 11 bases in between. This CDR3 has 15 residues. Germline CDR1 SGDLS, CDR2 YYNGEE. CDR3 bases: TGTGCCAGCAGCCCTAGCAGTAGCTCCTACAATGAGCAGTTCTTC. Translation: CASSPSSSSYNEQFF.

The genes are TRBV30 and TRBJ1-1; D is ambiguous. Trimming left V 3 bases short and J 8 bases short, with 10 bases between. CDR1 is GTSNPN and CDR2 is SVGIG in the germline V gene (reference sequence). The CDR3 runs to 11 residues. Here the CDR3 reads CAWSLIKEAFF. In DNA form, the CDR3 reads TGTGCCTGGAGCCTTATTAAAGAAGCTTTCTTT.

This chain links TRBV5-4 with TRBJ1-3; D is possibly TRBD1 (5 bases). The CDR3 loop spans 13 amino acids. The germline gives CDR1 SGHNT, CDR2 YYREEE (reference sequence). Trimming removed 5 bases from V and 6 bases from J, with 12 bases in between. CDR3 loop: CASSSRGENTIYF. The CDR3 DNA reads as TGTGCCAGCAGTTCCCGGGGGGAAAACACCATATATTTT.

The chain uses TRBV30 and TRBJ2-7, with 11 bases identical to TRBD1. Germline V lookup: CDR1 GTSNPN, CDR2 SVGIG (reference sequence). The CDR3 spans 13 residues. V was pared by 0 bases and J by 6 bases, with 1 base of the junction left unmatched. In DNA, the CDR3 is TGTGCCTGGAGTGTAGGGACAGGGGGCGAGCAGTACTTC. It is translated as CAWSVGTGGEQYF.

V and J are TRBV7-8 and TRBJ1-4; D is ambiguous. The CDR3 spans 14 residues. Germline V CDR1 and CDR2: SGHVS, FQNEAQ. Trimming removed 2 bases from V and 6 bases from J, with 10 bases in between. The CDR3 region has the DNA TGTGCCAGCAGCTTAAGGGAGATTGATGAAAAACTGTTTTTT. Protein sequence: CASSLREIDEKLFF.

This chain connects TRBV28 to TRBJ1-1; no firm D call. V gave up 2 bases and J gave up 5 bases, with 12 bases separating them. The CDR3 extends over 14 amino acids. Germline values: CDR1 MDHEN, CDR2 SYDVKM. Here the CDR3 reads CASSLNLVLTEAFF. The CDR3 DNA follows: TGTGCCAGCAGTTTAAACCTAGTTTTAACTGAAGCTTTCTTT.

This chain joins TRBV11-2 and TRBJ1-2; D uncertain. Trimming took 1 base from V and 0 from J, leaving 12 bases between them. CDR3 length: 16 residues. Germline CDR1 and CDR2: SGHAT and FQNNGV. This CDR3 reads CASSLGTGLPNYGYTF. CDR3 nucleotides: TGTGCCAGCAGCTTAGGCACGGGGTTGCCTAACTATGGCTACACCTTC.

CDR3 DNA sequence: TGTGCCAGCCGGAACAGGGTGAACGAGCAGTACTTC. This translates into CASRNRVNEQYF. V is TRBV5-4 and J is TRBJ2-7, with D perhaps matching TRBD1 (6 bases). The germline V and J ends were trimmed by 7 bases and 5 bases, with 13 bases remaining between them. This CDR3 comprises 12 residues. The germline V gene encodes CDR1 SGHNT and CDR2 YYREEE (reference sequence).

This rearrangement joins TRBV6-5 to TRBJ2-1; 11 bases map to TRBD2. The CDR3 runs 16 residues. V was pared by 4 bases and J by 7 bases, with 9 bases of the junction left unmatched. Germline assignment: CDR1 MNHEY and CDR2 SVGAGI. DNA for the CDR3: TGTGCCAGCAGTTCCGCTAGCGGGGGGCCCGGAAATGAGCAGTTCTTC. Protein: CASSSASGGPGNEQFF.

This clone was counted a few times. The CDR3 here is CSVTGRNEKLFF. The CDR3 DNA reads as TGCAGCGTGACAGGACGGAATGAAAAACTGTTTTTT. The chain has TRBV29-1 and TRBJ1-4, with D tentatively TRBD1 (6 bases). Trimming took off 6 bases at V and 5 bases at J, with 10 bases between the two ends. The CDR3 is made up of 12 amino acids. Germline V gives CDR1 SQVTM, CDR2 ANQGSEA.

This clone is large. The rearrangement joins TRBV9 to TRBJ2-3; the match to TRBD2 covers 7 bases. V was clipped by 1 base and J by 5 bases; unmatched bases: 19. This CDR3 comprises 19 residues. Germline-derived CDR1 and CDR2 are SGDLS and YYNGEE. CDR3 amino acids: CASSVTSLLAAPRLDTQYF. CDR3 DNA sequence: TGTGCCAGCAGCGTAACATCACTCCTAGCGGCCCCTAGGTTAGATACGCAGTATTTT.

Note on this clone: Other DNA sequences in this sample translate to the same CDR3. V gene TRBV9 combines with J gene TRBJ2-5; D unclear. The ends were cut back, 1 base at V and 5 bases at J, with 9 bases in the middle. This CDR3 comprises 13 residues. Germline V gives CDR1 SGDLS, CDR2 YYNGEE. The CDR3 spells CASSVSPGETQYF. The CDR3 nucleotides are TGTGCCAGCAGCGTATCCCCCGGGGAGACCCAGTACTTC.

The chain has TRBV29-1 and TRBJ1-1; D perhaps matches TRBD1 (6 bases). Between the trimmed V and J ends, which lost 6 bases and 1 base, there was a span of 15 bases. The germline gives CDR1 SQVTM, CDR2 ANQGSEA. The CDR3 has 14 residues. CDR3 amino acids: CSVAGTTKNTEAFF. The CDR3 DNA follows: TGCAGCGTCGCCGGGACAACAAAGAACACTGAAGCTTTCTTT.

The chain uses TRBV7-2 and TRBJ2-1; 7 bases are a match to TRBD1. Germline CDR1 is SGHTA and CDR2 is FQGNSA. The CDR3 loop spans 14 amino acids. The ends lost 4 bases at V and 3 bases at J; junction bases unmatched: 3. CDR3 residues: CASSWGQNYNEQFF. CDR3 DNA sequence: TGTGCCAGCAGCTGGGGACAGAACTACAATGAGCAGTTCTTC.

The rearrangement links TRBV5-4 to TRBJ2-1; D might be TRBD1 (5 bases). Trimming took off 4 bases at V and 3 bases at J, with 20 bases between the two ends. The CDR3 extends over 17 amino acids. Germline loops: CDR1 SGHNT, CDR2 YYREEE (reference sequence). Here the CDR3 reads CASSVLTVVGVYNEQFF. The CDR3 DNA sequence: TGTGCCAGCAGCGTTTTGACAGTCGTGGGTGTCTACAATGAGCAGTTCTTC.

The chain is built from TRBV10-2 and TRBJ2-7, with D possibly TRBD1 on 5 matching bases. Trimming left V 7 bases short and J 2 bases short, with 18 bases between. The CDR3 totals 15 residues. The germline V gene has CDR1 WSHSY and CDR2 SAAADI. The CDR3 loop reads CASTEVGQATYEQYF. CDR3 DNA: TGCGCCAGCACCGAGGTGGGGCAGGCTACCTACGAGCAGTACTTC.

This clone has a single count. This chain connects TRBV27 to TRBJ1-6, with D maybe TRBD1 (6 bases). In germline, CDR1 is MNHEY, CDR2 SMNVEV (reference sequence). V gave up 6 bases and J gave up 7 bases, with 16 bases separating them. The CDR3 length is 15 residues. As DNA, the CDR3 is TGTGCCAGCAGACTCACAGGGTCGGGGAATTCACCCCTCCACTTT. This sequence encodes CASRLTGSGNSPLHF.

The chain joins TRBV6-1 to TRBJ2-1, with 8 positions matching TRBD1. V lost 4 bases and J lost 7; bases outside the gene matches: 15. The germline V gene has CDR1 MNHNS and CDR2 SASEGT. This CDR3 spans 17 amino acids. The CDR3 reads CASSAFLSGQGVNEQFF. In nucleotides, the CDR3 is TGTGCCAGCAGTGCCTTTCTGTCAGGACAGGGAGTTAATGAGCAGTTCTTC.

V usage is TRBV11-3 and J usage is TRBJ1-1; maybe TRBD1 (6 bases). This CDR3 comprises 13 residues. Germline CDR1 and CDR2: SGHNT and YENEEA. Between the trimmed V and J ends, which lost 5 bases and 6 bases, there was a span of 13 bases. CDR3 DNA sequence: TGTGCCAGCAGCCCGGGGGGGCGGGCTGAAGCTTTCTTT. Amino acids: CASSPGGRAEAFF.

V is TRBV6-1 and J is TRBJ2-6; D ambiguous. The CDR3 is made up of 15 amino acids. CDR1 MNHNS and CDR2 SASEGT come from the germline V gene. Trimming took 5 bases from V and 4 from J, leaving 12 bases between them. The CDR3 sequence: CASSPQHQGANVLTF. The CDR3 coding sequence is TGTGCCAGCAGTCCCCAACATCAGGGGGCCAACGTCCTGACTTTC.

This clone was observed once. The chain couples TRBV29-1 to TRBJ2-5, with 10 positions matching TRBD2. CDR3 length: 15 residues. CDR1 is SQVTM, CDR2 ANQGSEA, per germline. The trim removed 3 bases at V and 5 bases at J, leaving 9 bases unmatched. The chain's CDR3 is CSVELAGARGETQYF. The CDR3 region has the DNA TGCAGCGTTGAGCTAGCGGGGGCGAGGGGGGAGACCCAGTACTTC.

The chain joins TRBV7-2 to TRBJ2-7; D may be TRBD1 (5 bases). CDR3 size: 16 residues. Germline-derived CDR1 and CDR2 are SGHTA and FQGNSA. Trimming shortened V by 1 base and J by 5 bases, and 18 bases separated the two germline ends. CDR3 sequence reads: CASSLDYTGVRNEQYF. The CDR3 DNA follows: TGTGCCAGCAGCTTAGATTATACAGGTGTCCGAAACGAGCAGTACTTC.

The chain joins TRBV2 to TRBJ1-3; no firm D call. The CDR3 is made up of 16 amino acids. V was shortened by 6 bases and J by 4 bases, with 19 bases between the two germline ends. CDR1 and CDR2 from the germline V gene are SNHLY and FYNNEI. The CDR3 DNA sequence: TGTGCCAGCAGACAATCCGCCCGGACTCACGGAAACACCATATATTTT. Its protein product is CASRQSARTHGNTIYF.

The genes are TRBV6-1 and TRBJ1-5; 11 nucleotides align to TRBD1. Germline loops: CDR1 MNHNS, CDR2 SASEGT. The junction had 11 bases not matched to a gene; V was cut back by 1 base and J by 3 bases. The CDR3 contains 19 residues. The CDR3, as DNA: TGTGCCAGCAGTGAAGGGACCGGACAGGGGGCATTAGACAATCAGCCCCAGCATTTT. Its translation is CASSEGTGQGALDNQPQHF.